The subject of this entry is one TCR beta chain. Clones were read by immunoSEQ multiplex PCR, and TCRdb kept only the in-frame ones, dropping some. The sample lists 150,000 to 200,000 clones; roughly 81% were seen once. This entry is derived from a study of blood T cell repertoires in COVID-19. Trimming cost V 3 bases and J 8 bases; bases outside gene matches: 7. The CDR3 extends over 15 amino acids. Germline assignment: CDR1 MDHEN and CDR2 SYDVKM. The chain carries TRBV28 and TRBJ1-4, with TRBD1 matching 9 bases. This TCR was recovered from a woman of 80 years or more with COVID-19, enrolled during active disease. Sample: peripheral blood. The CDR3 DNA reads as TGTGCCAGCAGTTTTTGGGACAGGGAAGGGGAAAAACTGTTTTTT. This gives the protein CASSFWDREGEKLFF. Full variable domain (remainder filled in from reference TRBV28 and TRBJ1-4): DVKVTQSSRYLVKRTGEKVFLECVQDMDHENMFWYRQDPGLGLRLIYFSYDVKMKEKGDIPEGYSVSREKKERFSLILESASTNQTSMYLCASSFWDREGEKLFFGSGTQLSVL.